This TCR beta chain was obtained from a study of T cell responses to AZD1222 COVID-19 vaccine. Germline V lookup: CDR1 SGHTS, CDR2 YDEGEE. CDR3 length equals 15 residues. Trimming shortened V by 1 base and J by 2 bases, and 10 bases separated the two germline ends. The table came from immunoSEQ multiplex PCR; TCRdb's copy has only in-frame clones and leaves some out. The profile covers some 150,000 clones, with about 85% appearing a single time and approximately 7% taken by the ten largest. This specimen consisted of peripheral blood, obtained after recovery from COVID-19. The TCR originated in an adult who had recovered from COVID-19. J is TRBJ1-5 and V is TRBV5-8, with D possibly matching TRBD1 (5 bases). In DNA, the CDR3 is TGTGCCAGCAGCTTGTTATGGGGCGGCAATCAGCCCCAGCATTTT. Translating it yields CASSLLWGGNQPQHF.